The rows below give T cell receptor beta chains drawn from one sample of a study of T cell repertoires in cytomegalovirus infection. No antigen is known for these receptors. TCRdb reanalysed the reads using MiXCR and keeps one entry per CDR3 protein. Counted here are 360,000 or so distinct CDR3 sequences, about 34% occurring once; the ten biggest clones make up roughly 14%. The sequencing here drew on cultured PBMCs, taken from culture after CMV antigen stimulation. The receptor set was obtained from a human donor in good health (CMV status not recorded). Some clones in this sample may be carry-over from other donors' samples. CDR3s include the opening cysteine and the closing phenylalanine or tryptophan. D genes are given only for firm matches. The size field is filled for only some rows; it gives once, few, many or a size class.

D,J,size,V,CDR3,DNA
TRBD1,TRBJ2-1,NA,TRBV20-1,CSAEPDRGNEQFF,TGCAGTGCTGAGCCAGACAGGGGTAATGAGCAGTTCTTC
TRBD2,TRBJ2-3,NA,TRBV15,CATSRGTSGSTDTQYF,TGTGCCACCAGCAGAGGTACTAGCGGAAGCACAGATACGCAGTATTTT
NA,TRBJ2-3,NA,TRBV24-1,CATSDLRGLAADTQYF,TGTGCCACCAGTGATTTGCGGGGGCTAGCAGCAGATACGCAGTATTTT
TRBD1,TRBJ2-5,NA,TRBV7-6,CASSAPAGTGVQTQYF,TGTGCCAGCAGTGCCCCCGCCGGGACAGGGGTACAGACCCAGTACTTC
NA,TRBJ2-1,NA,TRBV11-3,CASSYRGLYNEQFF,TGTGCCAGCAGCTACCGGGGCCTCTACAATGAGCAGTTCTTC
TRBD2,TRBJ2-1,few,TRBV6-5,CASSYGGWWREGPEQFF,TGTGCCAGCAGTTACGGGGGTTGGTGGCGGGAGGGACCTGAGCAGTTCTTC
NA,TRBJ1-2,few,TRBV4-1,CASSQERGYTF,TGCGCCAGCAGCCAAGAGCGTGGCTACACCTTC
TRBD1,TRBJ1-1,few,TRBV7-8,CASSPRTGREAFF,TGTGCCAGCAGCCCAAGGACAGGGAGAGAAGCTTTCTTT
TRBD2,TRBJ2-3,NA,TRBV19,CATGGSADTQYF,TGTGCCACGGGCGGGAGTGCAGATACGCAGTATTTT
NA,TRBJ1-6,few,TRBV4-2,CASSQASWKSYNSPLHF,TGTGCCAGCAGCCAAGCTTCGTGGAAATCGTATAATTCACCCCTCCACTTT
NA,TRBJ2-1,few,TRBV29-1,CSSSSLAGYYNEQFF,TGCAGCTCTAGTTCACTCGCGGGGTATTACAATGAGCAGTTCTTC
NA,TRBJ2-1,few,TRBV24-1,CATSDPGQTNEQFF,TGTGCCACCAGTGATCCCGGACAGACCAATGAGCAGTTCTTC
TRBD1,TRBJ1-6,NA,TRBV6-6,CASSYATGTGSIGSYNSPLHF,TGTGCCAGCAGTTACGCCACCGGGACAGGGTCGATCGGCTCCTATAATTCACCCCTCCACTTT
TRBD2,TRBJ2-2,NA,TRBV6-5,CASSYSWTSIYTGELFF,TGTGCCAGCAGTTACTCATGGACTAGCATCTACACCGGGGAGCTGTTTTTT
NA,TRBJ1-5,many,TRBV11-2,CASSLALGENQPQHF,TGTGCCAGCAGCTTGGCCCTCGGGGAGAATCAGCCCCAGCATTTT
NA,TRBJ1-5,NA,TRBV25-1,CASSEAGSSNQPQHF,TGTGCCAGCAGTGAAGCAGGGTCAAGCAATCAGCCCCAGCATTTT
NA,TRBJ2-5,NA,TRBV6-1,CASSENRGGGKETQYF,TGTGCCAGCAGTGAAAATCGGGGTGGAGGGAAAGAGACCCAGTACTTC
NA,TRBJ2-5,few,TRBV5-4,CASSPGSEETQYF,TGTGCCAGCAGCCCAGGGTCAGAAGAGACCCAGTACTTC
NA,TRBJ1-1,NA,TRBV12-3/TRBV12-4,CASSLLGVREAFF,TGTGCCAGCAGCCTACTTGGAGTCAGGGAAGCTTTCTTT
NA,TRBJ1-6,NA,TRBV7-4,CASSQGNSPLHF,TGTGCCAGCAGCCAAGGGAATTCACCCCTCCACTTT
TRBD1,TRBJ1-1,few,TRBV4-1,CASSLQGVVTEAFF,TGCGCCAGCAGCTTACAGGGGGTGGTCACTGAAGCTTTCTTT
TRBD1,TRBJ1-1,few,TRBV20-1,CSAVGQGPTEAFF,TGCAGTGCCGTGGGACAGGGACCCACTGAAGCTTTCTTT
TRBD1,TRBJ1-1,NA,TRBV10-3,CAISDGRTGGRGNTEAFF,TGTGCCATCAGTGACGGCCGGACAGGGGGCCGGGGGAACACTGAAGCTTTCTTT
NA,TRBJ2-1,NA,TRBV5-1,CASSLAFLGLKRGSGEQFF,TGCGCCAGCAGCTTGGCCTTTTTGGGACTAAAGAGGGGGTCTGGTGAGCAGTTCTTC
NA,TRBJ2-3,NA,TRBV4-3,CASSRRGGEADTQYF,TGCGCCAGCAGCCGGAGGGGTGGGGAGGCAGATACGCAGTATTTT
NA,TRBJ1-1,few,TRBV7-2,CASSLGLGIVTEAFF,TGTGCCAGCAGCTTGGGGCTGGGGATTGTCACTGAAGCTTTCTTT
TRBD2,TRBJ2-2,NA,TRBV9,CASSARLAGFTGELFF,TGTGCCAGCAGCGCTAGACTAGCGGGATTCACCGGGGAGCTGTTTTTT
TRBD2,TRBJ2-1,NA,TRBV18,CASSPLDRGPTSGDNEQFF,TGTGCCAGCTCACCACTGGACCGAGGCCCGACTAGCGGGGACAATGAGCAGTTCTTC
TRBD2,TRBJ2-7,NA,TRBV18,CASSPSQAGVLYEQYF,TGTGCCAGCTCACCAAGTCAAGCGGGGGTCCTCTACGAGCAGTACTTC
TRBD1,TRBJ1-2,few,TRBV4-1,CASSGQGANYGYTF,TGCGCCAGCAGTGGACAGGGGGCTAACTATGGCTACACCTTC
NA,TRBJ2-3,NA,TRBV7-2,CASSLGVGSTDTQYF,TGTGCCAGCAGCTTAGGAGTTGGCAGCACAGATACGCAGTATTTT
NA,TRBJ2-6,NA,TRBV30,CAWSVVGGPSVLTF,TGTGCCTGGAGTGTGGTCGGGGGGCCTAGCGTCCTGACTTTC
TRBD2,TRBJ2-1,NA,TRBV7-8,CASSPAGGNEQLF,TGTGCCAGCAGCCCGGCGGGGGGCAATGAGCAGTTGTTC
NA,TRBJ1-2,once,TRBV11-3,CASSPNRDYGYTF,TGTGCCAGCAGCCCAAACAGGGATTATGGCTACACCTTC
NA,TRBJ2-2,NA,TRBV4-1,CASSQSGLSTGELFF,TGCGCCAGCAGCCAAAGCGGGTTGAGCACCGGGGAGCTGTTTTTT
NA,TRBJ1-6,NA,TRBV27,CASRLQRSPLHF,TGTGCCAGCAGACTACAACGCTCACCCCTCCACTTT
TRBD2,TRBJ2-3,NA,TRBV7-6,CASSLIGTSGDTQYF,TGTGCCAGCAGCTTAATCGGGACTAGCGGAGATACGCAGTATTTT
NA,TRBJ1-2,NA,TRBV27,CASSLSRGRIFYGYTF,TGTGCCAGCAGTTTATCGCGAGGACGGATCTTCTATGGCTACACCTTC
NA,TRBJ1-4,many,TRBV7-2,CASSLERLATNEKLFF,TGTGCCAGCAGCTTAGAAAGACTTGCAACTAATGAAAAACTGTTTTTT
NA,TRBJ2-1,NA,TRBV4-1,CASSQARRGGEQFF,TGCGCCAGCAGCCAAGCCAGGAGGGGGGGTGAGCAGTTCTTC
TRBD2,TRBJ2-3,few,TRBV7-2,CASSLQGLAGADTQYF,TGTGCCAGCAGCTTGCAGGGACTAGCGGGAGCGGATACGCAGTATTTT